Included here is one T cell receptor beta chain sequence, with context. Trimming left V 2 bases short and J 7 bases short, with 11 bases between. This CDR3 has 14 residues. Per germline, CDR1 KGHSH and CDR2 LQKENI. This entry belongs to a study of blood T cell repertoires in COVID-19. About the study: COVID-19 samples from acute and convalescent phases originated in the United States, Italy and Spain. The analysed material was cDNA or gDNA that came from T cells, B-cell-depleted T cells, or PBMCs.

Authors' methods: Using reference gene primer amplification, nucleated cell counts were estimated. Profiling relied on immunoSEQ multiplex PCR, and the TCRdb table lists in-frame clones only, not all of them. For V, J and clone size, that table is used; D and trimming come from the DNA. The sample gives some 80,000 clones, more than 75% of which show up once; about 12% is in the top ten. The TCR comes from a human donor in a cohort sampled during active COVID-19. The V and J genes are TRBV18 and TRBJ1-4; D might be TRBD1 (5 bases). What was sequenced was peripheral blood. As DNA, the CDR3 is TGTGCCAGCTCACCATCGGGGCGGGGTGAAAAACTGTTTTTT. This gives the protein CASSPSGRGEKLFF.